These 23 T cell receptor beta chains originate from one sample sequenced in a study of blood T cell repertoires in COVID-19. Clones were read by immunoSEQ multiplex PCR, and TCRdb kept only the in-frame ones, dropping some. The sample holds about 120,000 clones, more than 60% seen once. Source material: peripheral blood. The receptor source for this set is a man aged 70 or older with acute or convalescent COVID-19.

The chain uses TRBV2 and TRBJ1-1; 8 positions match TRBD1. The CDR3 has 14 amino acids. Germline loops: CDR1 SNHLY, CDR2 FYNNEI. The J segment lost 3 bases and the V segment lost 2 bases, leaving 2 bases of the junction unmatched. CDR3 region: CASSERQGHTEAFF. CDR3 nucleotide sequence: TGTGCCAGCAGTGAAAGACAGGGGCACACTGAAGCTTTCTTT.

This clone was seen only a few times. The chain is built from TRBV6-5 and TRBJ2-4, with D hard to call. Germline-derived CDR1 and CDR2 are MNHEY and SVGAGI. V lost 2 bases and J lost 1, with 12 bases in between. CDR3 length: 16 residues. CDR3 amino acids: CASSYIGSVAKNIQYF. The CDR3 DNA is TGTGCCAGCAGTTACATCGGGTCGGTTGCCAAAAACATTCAGTACTTC.

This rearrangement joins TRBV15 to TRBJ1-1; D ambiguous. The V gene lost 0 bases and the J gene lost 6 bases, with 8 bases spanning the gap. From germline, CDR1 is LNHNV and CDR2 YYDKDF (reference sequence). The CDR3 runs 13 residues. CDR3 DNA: TGTGCCACCAGCAGAGACGTGCTAGCTGAAGCTTTCTTT. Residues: CATSRDVLAEAFF. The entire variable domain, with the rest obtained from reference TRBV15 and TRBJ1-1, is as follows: DAMVIQNPRYQVTQFGKPVTLSCSQTLNHNVMYWYQQKSSQAPKLLFHYYDKDFNNEADTPDNFQSRRPNTSFCFLDIRSPGLGDTAMYLCATSRDVLAEAFFGQGTRLTVV.

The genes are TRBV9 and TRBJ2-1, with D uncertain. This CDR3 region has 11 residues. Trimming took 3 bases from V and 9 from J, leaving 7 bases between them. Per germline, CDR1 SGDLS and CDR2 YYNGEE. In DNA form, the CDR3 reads TGTGCCAGCAGCGACGGAGTTGAGCAGTTCTTC. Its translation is CASSDGVEQFF. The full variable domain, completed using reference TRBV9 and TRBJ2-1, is DSGVTQTPKHLITATGQRVTLRCSPRSGDLSVYWYQQSLDQGLQFLIQYYNGEERAKGNILERFSAQQFPDLHSELNLSSLELGDSALYFCASSDGVEQFFGPGTRLTVL.

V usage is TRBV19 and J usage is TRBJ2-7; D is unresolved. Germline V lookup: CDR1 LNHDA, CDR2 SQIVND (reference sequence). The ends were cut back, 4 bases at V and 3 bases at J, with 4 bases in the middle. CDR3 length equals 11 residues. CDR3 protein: CASSSLYEQYF. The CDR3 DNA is TGTGCCAGTAGTAGTCTCTACGAGCAGTACTTC.

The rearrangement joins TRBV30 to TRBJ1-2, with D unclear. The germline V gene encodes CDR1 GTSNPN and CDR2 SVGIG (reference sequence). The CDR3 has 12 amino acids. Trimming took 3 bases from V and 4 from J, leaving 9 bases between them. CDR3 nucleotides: TGTGCCTGGAGACGGGGTGGCTATGGCTACACCTTC. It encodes CAWRRGGYGYTF.

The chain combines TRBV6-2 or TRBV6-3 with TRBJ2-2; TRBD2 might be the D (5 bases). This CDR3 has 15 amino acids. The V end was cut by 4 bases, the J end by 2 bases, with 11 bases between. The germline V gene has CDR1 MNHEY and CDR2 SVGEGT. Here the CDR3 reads CASSFRTGNTGELFF. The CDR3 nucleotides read TGTGCCAGCAGTTTCCGGACTGGAAACACCGGGGAGCTGTTTTTT.

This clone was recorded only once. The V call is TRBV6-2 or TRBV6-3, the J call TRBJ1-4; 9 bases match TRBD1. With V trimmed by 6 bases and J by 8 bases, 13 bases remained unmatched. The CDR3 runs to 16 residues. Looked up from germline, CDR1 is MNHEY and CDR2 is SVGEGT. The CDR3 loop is CASSPLRGQGGEKLFF. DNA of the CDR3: TGTGCCAGCAGCCCTCTCCGGGGACAGGGAGGCGAAAAACTGTTTTTT.

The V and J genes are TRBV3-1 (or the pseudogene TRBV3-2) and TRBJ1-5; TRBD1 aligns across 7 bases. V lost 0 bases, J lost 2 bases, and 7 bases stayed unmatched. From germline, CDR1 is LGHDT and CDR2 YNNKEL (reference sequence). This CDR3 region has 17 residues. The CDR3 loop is CASSQEYRGAGNQPQHF. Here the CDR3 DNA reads TGTGCCAGCAGCCAAGAATACAGGGGAGCCGGCAATCAGCCCCAGCATTTT.

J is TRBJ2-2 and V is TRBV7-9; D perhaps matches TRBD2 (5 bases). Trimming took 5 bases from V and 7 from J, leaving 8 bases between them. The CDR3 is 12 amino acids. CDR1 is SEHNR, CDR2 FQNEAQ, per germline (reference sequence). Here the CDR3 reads CASSMEVGELFF. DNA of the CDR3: TGTGCCAGCAGCATGGAGGTCGGGGAGCTGTTTTTT.

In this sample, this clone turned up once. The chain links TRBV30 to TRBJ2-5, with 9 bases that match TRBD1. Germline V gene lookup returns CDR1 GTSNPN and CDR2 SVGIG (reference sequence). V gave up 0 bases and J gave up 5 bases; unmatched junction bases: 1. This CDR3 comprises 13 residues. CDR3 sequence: CAWSVQGAETQYF. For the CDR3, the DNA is TGTGCCTGGAGTGTACAGGGGGCGGAGACCCAGTACTTC.

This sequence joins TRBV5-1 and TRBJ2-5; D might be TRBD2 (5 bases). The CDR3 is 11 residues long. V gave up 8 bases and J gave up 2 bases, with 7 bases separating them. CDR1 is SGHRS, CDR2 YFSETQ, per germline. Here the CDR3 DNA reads TGCGCCAGTTGGGAGCAAGAGACCCAGTACTTC. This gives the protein CASWEQETQYF.

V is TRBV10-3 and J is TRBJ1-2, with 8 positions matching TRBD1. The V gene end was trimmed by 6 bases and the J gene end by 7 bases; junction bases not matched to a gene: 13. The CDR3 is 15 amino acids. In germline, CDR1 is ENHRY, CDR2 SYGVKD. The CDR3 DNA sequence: TGTGCCATCAGGCCGTTTGACAGGGGAAGTGGTGGCTACACCTTC. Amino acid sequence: CAIRPFDRGSGGYTF.

CDR3 sequence: CASSYTDTQYF. The CDR3 nucleotides are TGTGCCAGCAGTTACACAGATACGCAGTATTTT. The chain is built from TRBV2 and TRBJ2-3; D unresolved. Trimming took off 5 bases at V and 2 bases at J, with 2 bases between the two ends. There are 11 residues in the CDR3. Germline V gene sequence: CDR1 SNHLY, CDR2 FYNNEI. The whole variable domain, remainder taken from reference TRBV2 and TRBJ2-3, is EPEVTQTPSHQVTQMGQEVILRCVPISNHLYFYWYRQILGQKVEFLVSFYNNEISEKSEIFDDQFSVERPDGSNFTLKIRSTKLEDSAMYFCASSYTDTQYFGPGTRLTVL.

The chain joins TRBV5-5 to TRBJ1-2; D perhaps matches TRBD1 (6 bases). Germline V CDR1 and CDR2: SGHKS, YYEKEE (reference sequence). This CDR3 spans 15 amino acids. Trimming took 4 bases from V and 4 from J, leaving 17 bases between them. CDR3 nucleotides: TGTGCCAGCAGCGGCCGGGACAACGACCTCTATGGCTACACCTTC. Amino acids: CASSGRDNDLYGYTF.

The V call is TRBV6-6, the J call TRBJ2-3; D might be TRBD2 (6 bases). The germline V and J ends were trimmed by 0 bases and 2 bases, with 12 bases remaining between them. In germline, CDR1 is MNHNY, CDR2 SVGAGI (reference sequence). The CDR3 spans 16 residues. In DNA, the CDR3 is TGTGCCAGCAGTTACTCGGGTGGGGGGACCACAGATACGCAGTATTTT. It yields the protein CASSYSGGGTTDTQYF.

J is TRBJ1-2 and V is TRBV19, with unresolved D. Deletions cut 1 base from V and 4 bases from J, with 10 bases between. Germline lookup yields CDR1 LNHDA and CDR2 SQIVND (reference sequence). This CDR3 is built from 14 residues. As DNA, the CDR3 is TGTGCCAGTAGTATAGGTGCGGGGATCTATGGCTACACCTTC. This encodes CASSIGAGIYGYTF. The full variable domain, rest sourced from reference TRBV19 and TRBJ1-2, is DGGITQSPKYLFRKEGQNVTLSCEQNLNHDAMYWYRQDPGQGLRLIYYSQIVNDFQKGDIAEGYSVSREKKESFPLTVTSAQKNPTAFYLCASSIGAGIYGYTFGSGTRLTVV.

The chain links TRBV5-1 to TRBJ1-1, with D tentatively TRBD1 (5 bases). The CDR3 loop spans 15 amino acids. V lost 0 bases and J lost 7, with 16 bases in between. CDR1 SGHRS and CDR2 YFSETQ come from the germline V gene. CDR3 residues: CASSLAPGVKGEAFF. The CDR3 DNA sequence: TGCGCCAGCAGCTTGGCCCCGGGGGTGAAGGGTGAAGCTTTCTTT.

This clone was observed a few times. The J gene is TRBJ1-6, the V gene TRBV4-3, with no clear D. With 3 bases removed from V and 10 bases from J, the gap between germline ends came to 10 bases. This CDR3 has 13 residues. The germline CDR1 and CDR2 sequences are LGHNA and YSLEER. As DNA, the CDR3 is TGCGCCAGCAGCCAGGTCGCGCGGTCACCCCTCCACTTT. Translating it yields CASSQVARSPLHF.

This CDR3 reads CASSLTTNSYEQYF. DNA of the CDR3: TGTGCCAGCAGCCTTACGACAAACTCCTACGAGCAGTACTTC. The V gene is TRBV11-2, the J gene TRBJ2-7; D is undetermined. The V gene's germline CDR1 is SGHAT and CDR2 FQNNGV. V lost 5 bases, J lost 0 bases, and 11 bases lay in between. CDR3 length equals 14 residues. The full variable domain, in which reference TRBV11-2 and TRBJ2-7 provide the parts outside the CDR3, is EAGVAQSPRYKIIEKRQSVAFWCNPISGHATLYWYQQILGQGPKLLIQFQNNGVVDDSQLPKDRFSAERLKGVDSTLKIQPAKLEDSAVYLCASSLTTNSYEQYFGPGTRLTVT.

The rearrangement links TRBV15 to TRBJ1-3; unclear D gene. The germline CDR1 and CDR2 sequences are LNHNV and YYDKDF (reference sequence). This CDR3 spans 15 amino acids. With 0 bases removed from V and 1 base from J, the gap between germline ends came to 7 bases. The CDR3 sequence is CATSRDPGSGNTIYF. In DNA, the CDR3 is TGTGCCACCAGCAGAGATCCAGGTTCTGGAAACACCATATATTTT.

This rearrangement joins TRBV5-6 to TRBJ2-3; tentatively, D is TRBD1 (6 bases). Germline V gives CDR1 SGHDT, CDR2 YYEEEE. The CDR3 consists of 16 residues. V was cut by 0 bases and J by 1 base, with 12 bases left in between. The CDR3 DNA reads TGTGCCAGCAGCTTGGCCGTGGGGGCCGGCACAGATACGCAGTATTTT. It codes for CASSLAVGAGTDTQYF.

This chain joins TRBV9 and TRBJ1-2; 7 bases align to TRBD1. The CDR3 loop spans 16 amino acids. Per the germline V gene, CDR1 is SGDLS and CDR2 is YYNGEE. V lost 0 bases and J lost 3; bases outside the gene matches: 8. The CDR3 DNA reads TGTGCCAGCAGCGTAGCTATCGACAGGGCCTACTATGGCTACACCTTC. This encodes CASSVAIDRAYYGYTF.